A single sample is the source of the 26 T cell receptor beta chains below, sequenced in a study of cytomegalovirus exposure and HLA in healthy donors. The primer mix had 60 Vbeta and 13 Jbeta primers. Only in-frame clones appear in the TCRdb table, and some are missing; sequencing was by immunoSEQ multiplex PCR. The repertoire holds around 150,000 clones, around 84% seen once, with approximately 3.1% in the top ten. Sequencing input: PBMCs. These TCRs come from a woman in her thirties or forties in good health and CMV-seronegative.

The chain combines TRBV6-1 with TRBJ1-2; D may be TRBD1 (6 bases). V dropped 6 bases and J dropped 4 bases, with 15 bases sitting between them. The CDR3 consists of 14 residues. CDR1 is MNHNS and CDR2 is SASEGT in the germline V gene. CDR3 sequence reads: CASRLTGILYGYTF. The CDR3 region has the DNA TGTGCCAGCAGGCTTACAGGGATCCTCTATGGCTACACCTTC.

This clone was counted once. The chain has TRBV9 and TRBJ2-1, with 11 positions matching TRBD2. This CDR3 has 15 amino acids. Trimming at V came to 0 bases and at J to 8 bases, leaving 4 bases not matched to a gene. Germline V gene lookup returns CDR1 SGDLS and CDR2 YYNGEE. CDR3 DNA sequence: TGTGCCAGCAGCGTAGGACTAGCGGGGTTGTATGAGCAGTTCTTC. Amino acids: CASSVGLAGLYEQFF.

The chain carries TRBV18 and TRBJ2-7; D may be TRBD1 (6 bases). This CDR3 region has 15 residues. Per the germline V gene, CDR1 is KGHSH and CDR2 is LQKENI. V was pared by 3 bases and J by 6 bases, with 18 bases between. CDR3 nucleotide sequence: TGTGCCAGCTCACCGAGCGAAAACAGGGTAGGCGAGCAGTACTTC. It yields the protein CASSPSENRVGEQYF.

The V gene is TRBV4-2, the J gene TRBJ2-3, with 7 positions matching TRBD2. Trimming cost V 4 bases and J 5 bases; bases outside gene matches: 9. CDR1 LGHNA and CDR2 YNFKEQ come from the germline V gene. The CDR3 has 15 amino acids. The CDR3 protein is CASSPPGGGGDTQYF. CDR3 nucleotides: TGTGCCAGCAGCCCCCCTGGCGGGGGAGGAGATACGCAGTATTTT.

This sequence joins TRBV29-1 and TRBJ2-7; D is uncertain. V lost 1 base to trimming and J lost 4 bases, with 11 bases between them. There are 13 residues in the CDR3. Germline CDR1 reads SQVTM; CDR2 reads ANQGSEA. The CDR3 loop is CSVEAYTGYEQYF. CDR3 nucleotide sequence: TGCAGCGTTGAAGCCTACACCGGGTACGAGCAGTACTTC.

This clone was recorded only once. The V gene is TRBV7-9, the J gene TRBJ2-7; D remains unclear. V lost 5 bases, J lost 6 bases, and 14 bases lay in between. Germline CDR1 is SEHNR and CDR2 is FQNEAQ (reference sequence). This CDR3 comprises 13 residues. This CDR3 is CASSPQAGSEQYF. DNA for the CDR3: TGTGCCAGCAGCCCTCAAGCAGGATCCGAGCAGTACTTC.

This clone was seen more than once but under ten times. CDR3 amino acids: CASSLGLAGGTTDTQYF. In nucleotides, the CDR3 is TGCGCCAGCAGCCTCGGACTAGCGGGGGGGACCACAGATACGCAGTATTTT. The rearrangement links TRBV5-1 to TRBJ2-3; 15 bases align to TRBD2. The CDR3 consists of 17 residues. After removal of 4 bases from V and 2 bases from J, the junction contained 5 bases not matched to a gene. Germline V CDR1 and CDR2: SGHRS, YFSETQ.

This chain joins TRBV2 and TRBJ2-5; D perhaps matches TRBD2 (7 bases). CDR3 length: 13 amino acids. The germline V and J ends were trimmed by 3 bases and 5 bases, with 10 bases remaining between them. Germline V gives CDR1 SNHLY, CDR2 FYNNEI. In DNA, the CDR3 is TGTGCCAGCAGTGAGGGGGGGCCGGAGACCCAGTACTTC. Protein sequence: CASSEGGPETQYF.

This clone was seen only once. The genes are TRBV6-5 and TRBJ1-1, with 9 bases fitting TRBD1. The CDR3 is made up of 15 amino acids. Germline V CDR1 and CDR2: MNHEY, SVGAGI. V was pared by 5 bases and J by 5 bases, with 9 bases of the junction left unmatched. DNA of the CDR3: TGTGCCAGCAGTAAGACAGGGGGAACGACAACTGAAGCTTTCTTT. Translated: CASSKTGGTTTEAFF.

The CDR3 is CASSWDLAGGTDTQYF. CDR3 coding DNA: TGTGCCAGCAGCTGGGATCTAGCGGGAGGCACAGATACGCAGTATTTT. The chain recombines TRBV7-2 with TRBJ2-3; 10 bases agree with TRBD2. The V gene end was trimmed by 4 bases and the J gene end by 1 base; junction bases not matched to a gene: 5. The CDR3 loop spans 16 amino acids. CDR1 is SGHTA, CDR2 FQGNSA, per germline.

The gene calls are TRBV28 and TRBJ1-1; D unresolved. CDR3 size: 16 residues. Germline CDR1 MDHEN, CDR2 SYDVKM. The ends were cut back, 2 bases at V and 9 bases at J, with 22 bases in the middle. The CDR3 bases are TGTGCCAGCAGTTTACATTCGCAGAACCAACGAGGGAAAGCTTTCTTT. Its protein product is CASSLHSQNQRGKAFF.

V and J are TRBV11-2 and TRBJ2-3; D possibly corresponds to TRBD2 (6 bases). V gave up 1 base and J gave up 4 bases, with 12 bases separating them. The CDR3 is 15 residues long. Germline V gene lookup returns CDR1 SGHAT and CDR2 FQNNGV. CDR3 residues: CASSLGPTSSDTQYF. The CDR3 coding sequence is TGTGCCAGCAGCTTAGGCCCGACTAGTTCAGATACGCAGTATTTT.

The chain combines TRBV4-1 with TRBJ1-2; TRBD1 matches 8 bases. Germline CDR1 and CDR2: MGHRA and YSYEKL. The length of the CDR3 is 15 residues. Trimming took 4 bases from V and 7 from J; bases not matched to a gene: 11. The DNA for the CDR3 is TGCGCCAGCAGCCCGACAGGGACAGGCGGGTTTGGCTACACCTTC. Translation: CASSPTGTGGFGYTF.

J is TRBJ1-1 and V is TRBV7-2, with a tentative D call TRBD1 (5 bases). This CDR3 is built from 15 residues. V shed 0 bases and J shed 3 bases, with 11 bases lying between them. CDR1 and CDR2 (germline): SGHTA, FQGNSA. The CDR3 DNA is TGTGCCAGCAGCTTAGCCCCAGGGTCCTACACTGAAGCTTTCTTT. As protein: CASSLAPGSYTEAFF.

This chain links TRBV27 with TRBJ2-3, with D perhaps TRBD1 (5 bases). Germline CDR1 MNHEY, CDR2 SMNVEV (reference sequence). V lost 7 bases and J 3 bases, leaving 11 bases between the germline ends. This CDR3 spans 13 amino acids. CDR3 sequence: CASTHDRTDTQYF. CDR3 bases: TGTGCCAGCACCCATGACAGAACAGATACGCAGTATTTT.

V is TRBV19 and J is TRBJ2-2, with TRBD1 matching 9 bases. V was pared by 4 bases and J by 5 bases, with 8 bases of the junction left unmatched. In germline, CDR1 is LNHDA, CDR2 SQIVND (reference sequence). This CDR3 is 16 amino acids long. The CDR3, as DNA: TGTGCCAGTAGTAGGGGACAGGGAGTTGGGACCGGGGAGCTGTTTTTT. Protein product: CASSRGQGVGTGELFF.

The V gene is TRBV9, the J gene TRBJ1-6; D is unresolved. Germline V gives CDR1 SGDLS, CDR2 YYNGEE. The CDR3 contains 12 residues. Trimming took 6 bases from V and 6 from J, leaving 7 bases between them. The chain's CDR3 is CASTGLNSPLHF. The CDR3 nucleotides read TGTGCCAGCACCGGACTTAATTCACCCCTCCACTTT.

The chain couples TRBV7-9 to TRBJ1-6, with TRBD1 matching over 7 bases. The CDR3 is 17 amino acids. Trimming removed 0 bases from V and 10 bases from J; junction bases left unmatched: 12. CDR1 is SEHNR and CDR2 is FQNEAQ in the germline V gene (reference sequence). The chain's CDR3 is CASSLAGTGAGGSPLHF. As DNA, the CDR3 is TGTGCCAGCAGCTTAGCGGGAACAGGGGCCGGTGGGTCACCCCTCCACTTT.

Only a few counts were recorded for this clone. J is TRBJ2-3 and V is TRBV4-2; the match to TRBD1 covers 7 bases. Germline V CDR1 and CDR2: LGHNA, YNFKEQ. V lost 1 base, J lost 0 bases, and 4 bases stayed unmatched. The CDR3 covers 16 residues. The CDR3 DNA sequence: TGTGCCAGCAGCCAAGGGGACAGAACTAGCACAGATACGCAGTATTTT. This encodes CASSQGDRTSTDTQYF.

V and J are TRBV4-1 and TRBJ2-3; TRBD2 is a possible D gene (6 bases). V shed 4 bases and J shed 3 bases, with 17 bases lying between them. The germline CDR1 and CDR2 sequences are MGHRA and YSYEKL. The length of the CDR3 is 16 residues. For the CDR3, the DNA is TGCGCCAGCAGCCGAAGTGGAGGGTCAAGGACAGATACGCAGTATTTT. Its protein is CASSRSGGSRTDTQYF.

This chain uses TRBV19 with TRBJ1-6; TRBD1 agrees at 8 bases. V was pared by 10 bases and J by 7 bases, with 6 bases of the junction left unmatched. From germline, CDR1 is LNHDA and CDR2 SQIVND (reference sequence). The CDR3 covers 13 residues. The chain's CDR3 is CATRTGGNSPLHF. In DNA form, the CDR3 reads TGTGCCACCCGTACAGGGGGAAATTCACCCCTCCACTTT. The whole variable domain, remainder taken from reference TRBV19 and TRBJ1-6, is DGGITQSPKYLFRKEGQNVTLSCEQNLNHDAMYWYRQDPGQGLRLIYYSQIVNDFQKGDIAEGYSVSREKKESFPLTVTSAQKNPTAFYLCATRTGGNSPLHFGNGTRLTVT.

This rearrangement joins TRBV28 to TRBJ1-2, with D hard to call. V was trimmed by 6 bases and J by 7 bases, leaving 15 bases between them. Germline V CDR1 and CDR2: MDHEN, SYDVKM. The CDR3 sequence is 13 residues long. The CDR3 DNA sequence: TGTGCCAGCAGCCGCGGAGGGTATTCTGGCTACACCTTC. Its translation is CASSRGGYSGYTF.

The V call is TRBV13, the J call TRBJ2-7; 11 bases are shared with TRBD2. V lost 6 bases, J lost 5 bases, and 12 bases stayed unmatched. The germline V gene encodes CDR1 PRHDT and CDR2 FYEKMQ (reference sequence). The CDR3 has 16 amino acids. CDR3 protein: CASSSGGAPRWHEQYF. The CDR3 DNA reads TGTGCCAGCAGTAGCGGGGGGGCTCCGAGGTGGCACGAGCAGTACTTC.

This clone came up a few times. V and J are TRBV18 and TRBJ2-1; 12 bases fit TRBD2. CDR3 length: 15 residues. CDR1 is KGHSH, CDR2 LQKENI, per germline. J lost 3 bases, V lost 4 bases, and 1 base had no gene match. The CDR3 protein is CASSQGLAGYNEQFF. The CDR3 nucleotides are TGTGCCAGCTCACAGGGACTAGCGGGCTACAATGAGCAGTTCTTC.

Written as DNA, the CDR3 is TGCGCCAGCAGCCCCAGCGGGGGGGCCACAGATACGCAGTATTTT. This encodes CASSPSGGATDTQYF. The V call is TRBV5-1, the J call TRBJ2-3; 10 bases map to TRBD2. Trimming cost V 4 bases and J 2 bases; bases outside gene matches: 4. Germline V gene sequence: CDR1 SGHRS, CDR2 YFSETQ. This CDR3 is 15 amino acids long.

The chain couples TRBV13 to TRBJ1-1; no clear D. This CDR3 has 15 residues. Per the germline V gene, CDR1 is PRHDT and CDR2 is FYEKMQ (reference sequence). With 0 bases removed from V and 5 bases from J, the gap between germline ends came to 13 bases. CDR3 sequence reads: CASSLGVGVATEAFF. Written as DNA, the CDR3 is TGTGCCAGCAGCTTAGGGGTCGGGGTTGCGACTGAAGCTTTCTTT.